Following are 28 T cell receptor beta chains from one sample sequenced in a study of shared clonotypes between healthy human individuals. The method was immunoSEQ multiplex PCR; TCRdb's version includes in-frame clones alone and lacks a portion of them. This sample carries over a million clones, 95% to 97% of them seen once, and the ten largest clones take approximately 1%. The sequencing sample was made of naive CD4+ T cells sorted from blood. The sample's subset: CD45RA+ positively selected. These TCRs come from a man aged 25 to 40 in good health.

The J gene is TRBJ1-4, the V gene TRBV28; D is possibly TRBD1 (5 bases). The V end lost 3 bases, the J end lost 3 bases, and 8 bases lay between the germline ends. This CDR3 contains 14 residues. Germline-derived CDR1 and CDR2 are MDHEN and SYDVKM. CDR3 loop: CASSLWDANEKLFF. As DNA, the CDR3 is TGTGCCAGCAGTTTGTGGGACGCTAATGAAAAACTGTTTTTT.

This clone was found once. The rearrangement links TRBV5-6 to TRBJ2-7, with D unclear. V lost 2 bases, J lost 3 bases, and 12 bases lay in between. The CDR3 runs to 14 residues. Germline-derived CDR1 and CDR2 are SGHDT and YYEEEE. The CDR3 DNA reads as TGTGCCAGCAGCTTACTAACGGTAGACTACGAGCAGTACTTC. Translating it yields CASSLLTVDYEQYF.

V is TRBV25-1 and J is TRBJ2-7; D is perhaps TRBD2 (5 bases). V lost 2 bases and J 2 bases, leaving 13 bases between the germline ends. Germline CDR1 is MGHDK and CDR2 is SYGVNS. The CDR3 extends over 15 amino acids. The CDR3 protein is CASSEPAGEAYEQYF. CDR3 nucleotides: TGTGCCAGCAGTGAACCGGCCGGGGAAGCCTACGAGCAGTACTTC.

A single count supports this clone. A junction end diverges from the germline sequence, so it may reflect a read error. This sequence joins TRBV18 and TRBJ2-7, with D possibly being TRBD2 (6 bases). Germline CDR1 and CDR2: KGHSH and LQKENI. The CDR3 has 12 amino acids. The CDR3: CASSPVSGVTNF. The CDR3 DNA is TGTGCCAGCTCACCTGTTAGCGGTGTTACAAACTTC.

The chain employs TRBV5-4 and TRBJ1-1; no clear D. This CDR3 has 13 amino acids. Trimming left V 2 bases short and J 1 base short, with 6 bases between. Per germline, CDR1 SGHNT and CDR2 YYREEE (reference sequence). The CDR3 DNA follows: TGTGCCAGCAGCTTTCAGGCGAACACTGAAGCTTTCTTT. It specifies CASSFQANTEAFF.

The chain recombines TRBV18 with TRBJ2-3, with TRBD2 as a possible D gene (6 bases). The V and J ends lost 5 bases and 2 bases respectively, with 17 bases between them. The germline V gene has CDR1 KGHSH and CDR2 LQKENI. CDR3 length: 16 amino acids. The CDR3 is CASSGLRERNTDTQYF. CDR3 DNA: TGTGCCAGCTCAGGGTTACGGGAGAGGAACACAGATACGCAGTATTTT.

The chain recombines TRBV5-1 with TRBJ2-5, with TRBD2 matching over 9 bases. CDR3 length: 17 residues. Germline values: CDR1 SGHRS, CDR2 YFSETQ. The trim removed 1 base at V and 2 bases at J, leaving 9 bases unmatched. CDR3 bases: TGCGCCAGCAGCTTGATTGGTAGCGGGAGACCTCAAGAGACCCAGTACTTC. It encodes CASSLIGSGRPQETQYF.

The CDR3: CASSSRGSTEAFF. The CDR3, as DNA: TGTGCCAGTAGTAGCAGGGGTTCCACTGAAGCTTTCTTT. The rearrangement uses TRBV19 and TRBJ1-1; D is possibly TRBD1 (6 bases). Germline-derived CDR1 and CDR2 are LNHDA and SQIVND (reference sequence). With 4 bases removed from V and 4 bases from J, the gap between germline ends came to 10 bases. CDR3 length: 13 amino acids.

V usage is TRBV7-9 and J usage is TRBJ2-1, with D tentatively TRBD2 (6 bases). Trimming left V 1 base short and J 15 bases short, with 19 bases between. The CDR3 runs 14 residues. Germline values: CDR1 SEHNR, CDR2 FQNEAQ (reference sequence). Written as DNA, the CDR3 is TGTGCCAGCAGCTTAGTGGTAGCGGAGGGTGGTTGGTTCTTC. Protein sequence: CASSLVVAEGGWFF.

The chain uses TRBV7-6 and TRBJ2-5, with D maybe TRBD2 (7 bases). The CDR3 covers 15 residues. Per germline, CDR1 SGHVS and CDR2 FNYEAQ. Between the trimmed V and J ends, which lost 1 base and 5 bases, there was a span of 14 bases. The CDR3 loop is CASSLVGGAGETQYF. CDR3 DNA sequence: TGTGCCAGCAGCTTAGTGGGGGGGGCAGGTGAGACCCAGTACTTC.

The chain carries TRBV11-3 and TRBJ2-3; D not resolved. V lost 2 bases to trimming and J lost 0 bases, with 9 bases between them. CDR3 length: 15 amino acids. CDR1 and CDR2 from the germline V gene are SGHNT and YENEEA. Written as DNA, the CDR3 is TGTGCCAGCAGCTTAACCGGGTCGAGCACAGATACGCAGTATTTT. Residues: CASSLTGSSTDTQYF.

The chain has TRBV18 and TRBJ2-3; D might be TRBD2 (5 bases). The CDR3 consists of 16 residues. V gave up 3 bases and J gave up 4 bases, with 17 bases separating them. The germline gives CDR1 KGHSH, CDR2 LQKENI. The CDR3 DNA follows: TGTGCCAGCTCACCTGGTGTTGTTAGCGAAGCAGATACGCAGTATTTT. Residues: CASSPGVVSEADTQYF.

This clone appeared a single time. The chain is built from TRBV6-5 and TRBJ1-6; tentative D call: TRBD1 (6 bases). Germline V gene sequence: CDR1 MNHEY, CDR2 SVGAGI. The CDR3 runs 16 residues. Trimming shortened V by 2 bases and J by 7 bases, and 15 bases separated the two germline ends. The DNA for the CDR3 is TGTGCCAGCAGTTACAGCCTTGCACAGGGAAATTCACCCCTCCACTTT. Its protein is CASSYSLAQGNSPLHF.

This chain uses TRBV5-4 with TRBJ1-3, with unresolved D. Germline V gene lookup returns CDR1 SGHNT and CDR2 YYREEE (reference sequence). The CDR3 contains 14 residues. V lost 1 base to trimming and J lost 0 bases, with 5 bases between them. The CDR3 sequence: CASSLTGSGNTIYF. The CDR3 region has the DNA TGTGCCAGCAGCTTGACGGGCTCTGGAAACACCATATATTTT.

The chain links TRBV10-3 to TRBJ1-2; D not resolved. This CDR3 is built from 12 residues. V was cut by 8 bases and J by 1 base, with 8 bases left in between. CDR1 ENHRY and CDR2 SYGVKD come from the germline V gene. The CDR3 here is CAIGRDNYGYTF. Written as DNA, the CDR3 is TGTGCCATCGGAAGGGATAACTATGGCTACACCTTC.

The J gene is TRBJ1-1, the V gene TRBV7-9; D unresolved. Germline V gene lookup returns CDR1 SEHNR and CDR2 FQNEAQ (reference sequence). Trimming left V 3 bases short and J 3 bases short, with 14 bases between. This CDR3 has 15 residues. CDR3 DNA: TGTGCCAGCAGCTTGGGGATCGGTCCATACACTGAAGCTTTCTTT. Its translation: CASSLGIGPYTEAFF. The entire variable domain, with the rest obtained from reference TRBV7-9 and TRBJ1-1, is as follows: DTGVSQNPRHKITKRGQNVTFRCDPISEHNRLYWYRQTLGQGPEFLTYFQNEAQLEKSRLLSDRFSAERPKGSFSTLEIQRTEQGDSAMYLCASSLGIGPYTEAFFGQGTRLTVV.

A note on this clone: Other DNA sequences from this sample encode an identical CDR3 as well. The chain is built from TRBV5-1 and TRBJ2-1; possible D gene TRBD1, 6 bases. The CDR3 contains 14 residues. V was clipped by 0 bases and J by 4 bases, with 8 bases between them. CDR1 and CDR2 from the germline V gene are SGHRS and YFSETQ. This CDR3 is CASSLGQVYNEQFF. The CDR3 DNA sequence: TGCGCCAGCAGCTTGGGACAGGTTTACAATGAGCAGTTCTTC.

The chain's CDR3 is CASSLGAATYEQYF. The CDR3 DNA reads as TGTGCCAGCAGCTTAGGAGCAGCCACCTACGAGCAGTACTTC. This chain links TRBV11-2 with TRBJ2-7; D remains unclear. This CDR3 is built from 14 residues. Trimming cost V 1 base and J 2 bases, with 9 bases left between them. Germline V gene sequence: CDR1 SGHAT, CDR2 FQNNGV.

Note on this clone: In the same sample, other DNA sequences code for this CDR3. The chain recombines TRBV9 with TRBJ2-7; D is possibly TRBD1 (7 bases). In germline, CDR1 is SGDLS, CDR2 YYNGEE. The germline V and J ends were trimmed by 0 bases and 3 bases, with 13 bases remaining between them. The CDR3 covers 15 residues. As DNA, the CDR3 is TGTGCCAGCAGCGTAGATGGAGGGGGCCGCTACGAGCAGTACTTC. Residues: CASSVDGGGRYEQYF.

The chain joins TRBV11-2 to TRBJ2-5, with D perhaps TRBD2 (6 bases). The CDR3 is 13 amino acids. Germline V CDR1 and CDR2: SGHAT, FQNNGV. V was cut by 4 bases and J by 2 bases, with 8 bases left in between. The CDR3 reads CASSSSDQETQYF. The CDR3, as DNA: TGTGCCAGCAGCTCTAGCGATCAAGAGACCCAGTACTTC.

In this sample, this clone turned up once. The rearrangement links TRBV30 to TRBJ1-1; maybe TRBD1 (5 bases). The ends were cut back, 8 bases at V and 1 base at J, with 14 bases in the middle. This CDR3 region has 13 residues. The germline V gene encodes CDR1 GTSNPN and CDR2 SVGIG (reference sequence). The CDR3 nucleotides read TGTGCCGGGCGGGGCTCGAGGAACACTGAAGCTTTCTTT. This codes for CAGRGSRNTEAFF.

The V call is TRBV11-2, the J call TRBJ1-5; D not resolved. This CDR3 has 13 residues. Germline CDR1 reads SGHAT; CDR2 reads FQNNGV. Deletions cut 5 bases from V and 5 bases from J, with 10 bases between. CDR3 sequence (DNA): TGTGCCAGCAGCCTGAGGGATGATCAGCCCCAGCATTTT. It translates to CASSLRDDQPQHF. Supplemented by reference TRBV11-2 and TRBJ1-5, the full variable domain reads EAGVAQSPRYKIIEKRQSVAFWCNPISGHATLYWYQQILGQGPKLLIQFQNNGVVDDSQLPKDRFSAERLKGVDSTLKIQPAKLEDSAVYLCASSLRDDQPQHFGDGTRLSIL.

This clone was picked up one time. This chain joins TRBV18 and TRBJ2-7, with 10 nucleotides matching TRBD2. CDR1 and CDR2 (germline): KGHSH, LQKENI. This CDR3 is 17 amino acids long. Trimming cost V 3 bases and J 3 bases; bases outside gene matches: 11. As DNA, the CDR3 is TGTGCCAGCTCACCCTTGGAAGGACTAGCGGAGGTCTACGAGCAGTACTTC. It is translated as CASSPLEGLAEVYEQYF.

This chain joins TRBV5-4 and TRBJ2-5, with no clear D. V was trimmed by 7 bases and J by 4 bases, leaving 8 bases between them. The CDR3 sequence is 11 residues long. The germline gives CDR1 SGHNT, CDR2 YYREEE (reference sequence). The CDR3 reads CASFDGETQYF. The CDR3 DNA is TGTGCCAGCTTCGACGGAGAGACCCAGTACTTC.

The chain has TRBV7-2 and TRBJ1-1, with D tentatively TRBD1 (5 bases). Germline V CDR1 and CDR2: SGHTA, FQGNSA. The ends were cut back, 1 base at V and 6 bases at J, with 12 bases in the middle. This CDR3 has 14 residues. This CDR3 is CASSLDSWGSEAFF. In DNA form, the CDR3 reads TGTGCCAGCAGCTTAGATTCATGGGGGTCTGAAGCTTTCTTT.

This CDR3 reads CASSQSTGTDEQFF. In nucleotides, the CDR3 is TGCGCCAGCAGCCAATCGACCGGGACAGACGAGCAGTTCTTC. The V and J genes are TRBV4-1 and TRBJ2-1; 7 nucleotides line up with TRBD1. The CDR3 covers 14 residues. Looked up from germline, CDR1 is MGHRA and CDR2 is YSYEKL. Trimming cost V 2 bases and J 10 bases; bases outside gene matches: 8.

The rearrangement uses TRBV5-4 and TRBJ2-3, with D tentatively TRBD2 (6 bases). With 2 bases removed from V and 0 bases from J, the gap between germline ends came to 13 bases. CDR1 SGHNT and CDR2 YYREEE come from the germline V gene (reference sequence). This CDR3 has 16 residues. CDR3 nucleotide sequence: TGTGCCAGCAGCTTAGTTGTGGCGGGGAGCACAGATACGCAGTATTTT. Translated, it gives CASSLVVAGSTDTQYF.

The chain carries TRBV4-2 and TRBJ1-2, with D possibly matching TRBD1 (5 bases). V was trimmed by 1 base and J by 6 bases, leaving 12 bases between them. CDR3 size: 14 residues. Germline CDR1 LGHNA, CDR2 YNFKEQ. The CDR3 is CASSQGGGGDGYTF. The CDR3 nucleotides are TGTGCCAGCAGCCAAGGGGGGGGAGGTGATGGCTACACCTTC.